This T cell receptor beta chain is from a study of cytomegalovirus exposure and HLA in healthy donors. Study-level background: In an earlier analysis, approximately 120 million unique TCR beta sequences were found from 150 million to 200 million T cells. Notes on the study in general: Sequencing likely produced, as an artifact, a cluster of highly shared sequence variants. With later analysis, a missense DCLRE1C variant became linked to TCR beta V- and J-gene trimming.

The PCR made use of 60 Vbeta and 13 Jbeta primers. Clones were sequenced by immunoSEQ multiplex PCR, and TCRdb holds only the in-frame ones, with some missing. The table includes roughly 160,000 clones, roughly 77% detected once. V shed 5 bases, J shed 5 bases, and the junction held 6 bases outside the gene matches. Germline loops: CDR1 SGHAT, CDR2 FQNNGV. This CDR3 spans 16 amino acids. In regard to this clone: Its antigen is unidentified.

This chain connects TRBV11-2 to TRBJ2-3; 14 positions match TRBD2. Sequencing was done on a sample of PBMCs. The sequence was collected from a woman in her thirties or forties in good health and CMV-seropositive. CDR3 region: CASSRTSGRPQDTQYF. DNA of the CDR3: TGTGCCAGCAGCAGGACTAGCGGGAGGCCGCAAGATACGCAGTATTTT. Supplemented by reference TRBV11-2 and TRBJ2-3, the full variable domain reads EAGVAQSPRYKIIEKRQSVAFWCNPISGHATLYWYQQILGQGPKLLIQFQNNGVVDDSQLPKDRFSAERLKGVDSTLKIQPAKLEDSAVYLCASSRTSGRPQDTQYFGPGTRLTVL.